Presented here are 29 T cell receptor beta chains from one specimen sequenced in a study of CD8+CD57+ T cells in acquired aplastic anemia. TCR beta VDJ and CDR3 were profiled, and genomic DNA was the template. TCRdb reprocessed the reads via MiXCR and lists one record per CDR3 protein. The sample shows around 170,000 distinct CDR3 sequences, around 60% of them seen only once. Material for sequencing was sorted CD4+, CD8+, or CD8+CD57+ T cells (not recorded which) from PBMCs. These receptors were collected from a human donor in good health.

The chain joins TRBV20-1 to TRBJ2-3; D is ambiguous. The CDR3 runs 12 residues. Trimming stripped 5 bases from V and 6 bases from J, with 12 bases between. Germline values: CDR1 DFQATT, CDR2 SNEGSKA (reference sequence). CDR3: CSASDPGDTQYF. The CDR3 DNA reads TGCAGTGCTTCTGATCCGGGCGATACGCAGTATTTT.

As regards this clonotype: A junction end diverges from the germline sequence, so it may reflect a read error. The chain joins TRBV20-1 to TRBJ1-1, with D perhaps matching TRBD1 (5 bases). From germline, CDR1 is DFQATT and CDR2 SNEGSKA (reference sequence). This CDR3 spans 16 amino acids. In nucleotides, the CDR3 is TGCAGTGCGCCTTCACCGGGGGAGGGTGTGAACACTGAAGCTTCCTTT. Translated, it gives CSAPSPGEGVNTEASF.

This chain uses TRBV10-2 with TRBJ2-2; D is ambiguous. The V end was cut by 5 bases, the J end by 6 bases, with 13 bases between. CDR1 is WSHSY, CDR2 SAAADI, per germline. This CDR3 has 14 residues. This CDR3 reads CASSHLQEPGELFF. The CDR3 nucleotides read TGCGCCAGCAGTCATCTGCAGGAGCCCGGGGAGCTGTTTTTT.

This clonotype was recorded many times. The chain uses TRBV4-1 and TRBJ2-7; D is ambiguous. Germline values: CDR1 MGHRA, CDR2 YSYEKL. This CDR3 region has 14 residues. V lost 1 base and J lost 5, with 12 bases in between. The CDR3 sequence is CASSQGQVGNEQYF. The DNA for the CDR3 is TGCGCCAGCAGCCAAGGTCAGGTGGGGAACGAGCAGTACTTC.

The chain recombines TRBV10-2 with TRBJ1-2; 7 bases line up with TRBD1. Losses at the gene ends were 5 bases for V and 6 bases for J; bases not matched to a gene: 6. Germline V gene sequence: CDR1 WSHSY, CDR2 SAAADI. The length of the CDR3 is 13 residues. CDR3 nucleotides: TGCGCCAGCAGTACGACAGGGTTGCATGGCTACACCTTC. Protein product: CASSTTGLHGYTF.

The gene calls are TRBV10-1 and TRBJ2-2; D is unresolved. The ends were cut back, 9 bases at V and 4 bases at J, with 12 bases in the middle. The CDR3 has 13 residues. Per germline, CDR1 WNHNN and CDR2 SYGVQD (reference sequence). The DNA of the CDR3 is TGCGCCAGGACTGCCTCCTTCACCGGGGAGCTGTTTTTT. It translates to CARTASFTGELFF.

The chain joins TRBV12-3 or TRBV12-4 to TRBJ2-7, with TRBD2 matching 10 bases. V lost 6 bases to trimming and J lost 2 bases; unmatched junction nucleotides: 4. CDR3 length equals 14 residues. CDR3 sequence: CASSPSGRAYEQYF. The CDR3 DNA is TGTGCCAGCAGCCCCAGCGGGAGGGCCTACGAGCAGTACTTC.

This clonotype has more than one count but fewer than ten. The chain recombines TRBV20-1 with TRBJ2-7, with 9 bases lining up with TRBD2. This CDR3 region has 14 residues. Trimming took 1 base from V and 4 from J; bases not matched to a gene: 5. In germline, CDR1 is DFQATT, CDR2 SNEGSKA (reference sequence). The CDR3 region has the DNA TGCAGTGCTAGAGGATCTAGCGGGGATTACGAGCAGTACTTC. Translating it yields CSARGSSGDYEQYF.

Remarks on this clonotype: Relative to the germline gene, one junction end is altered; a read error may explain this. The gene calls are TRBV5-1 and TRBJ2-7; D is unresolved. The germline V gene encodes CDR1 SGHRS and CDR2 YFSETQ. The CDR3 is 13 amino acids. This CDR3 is CASSAPDLYEQYF. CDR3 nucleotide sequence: TGTGCCAGCTCGGCCCCAGATCTCTACGAGCAGTACTTC.

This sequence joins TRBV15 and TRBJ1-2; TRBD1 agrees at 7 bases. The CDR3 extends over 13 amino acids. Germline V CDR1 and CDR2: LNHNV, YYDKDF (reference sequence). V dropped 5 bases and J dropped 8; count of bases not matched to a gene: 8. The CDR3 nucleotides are TGTGCCACCAGCCTCGGTACAGGGGACGGCTACACCTTC. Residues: CATSLGTGDGYTF.

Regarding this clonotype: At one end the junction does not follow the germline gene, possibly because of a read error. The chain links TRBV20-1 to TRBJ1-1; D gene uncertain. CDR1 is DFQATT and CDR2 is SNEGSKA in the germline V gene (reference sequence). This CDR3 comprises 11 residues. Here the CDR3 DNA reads TGCAGTGCTAGAGACCAACCATCGGTGGTCTTT. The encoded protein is CSARDQPSVVF.

CDR3 region: CASSFSGQGQPQHF. As DNA, the CDR3 is TGTGCCAGCAGCTTCAGCGGGCAGGGCCAGCCCCAGCATTTT. The rearrangement uses TRBV7-3 and TRBJ1-5; TRBD1 is a possible D gene (5 bases). The CDR3 loop spans 14 amino acids. V lost 3 bases, J lost 7 bases, and 13 bases lay in between. Germline V CDR1 and CDR2: SGHTA, FQGTGA.

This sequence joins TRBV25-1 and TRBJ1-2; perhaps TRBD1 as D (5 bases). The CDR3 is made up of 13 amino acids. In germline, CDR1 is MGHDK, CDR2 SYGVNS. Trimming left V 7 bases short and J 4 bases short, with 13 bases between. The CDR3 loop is CASIFQGIYGYTF. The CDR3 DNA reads TGTGCCAGCATTTTCCAGGGAATCTATGGCTACACCTTC.

This chain's CDR3 is CASSAGLAGTTNEQFF. CDR3 bases: TGTGCCAGCAGCGCCGGACTAGCGGGGACTACCAATGAGCAGTTCTTC. The gene calls are TRBV7-9 and TRBJ2-1; 12 nucleotides align to TRBD2. Germline V lookup: CDR1 SEHNR, CDR2 FQNEAQ (reference sequence). V shed 5 bases and J 6 bases; nucleotides not matched to a gene: 8. The CDR3 totals 16 residues.

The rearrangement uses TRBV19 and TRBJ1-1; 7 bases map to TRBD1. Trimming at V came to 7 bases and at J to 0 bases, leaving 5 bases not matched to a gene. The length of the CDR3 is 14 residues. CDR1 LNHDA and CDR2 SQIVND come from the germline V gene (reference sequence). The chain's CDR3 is CASTQTGMNTEAFF. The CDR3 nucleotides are TGTGCCAGTACTCAGACAGGGATGAACACTGAAGCTTTCTTT. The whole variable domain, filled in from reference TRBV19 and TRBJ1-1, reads DGGITQSPKYLFRKEGQNVTLSCEQNLNHDAMYWYRQDPGQGLRLIYYSQIVNDFQKGDIAEGYSVSREKKESFPLTVTSAQKNPTAFYLCASTQTGMNTEAFFGQGTRLTVV.

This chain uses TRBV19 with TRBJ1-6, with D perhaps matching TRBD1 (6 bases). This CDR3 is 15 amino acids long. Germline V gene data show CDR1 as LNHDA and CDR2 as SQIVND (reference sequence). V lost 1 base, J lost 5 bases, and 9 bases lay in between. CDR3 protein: CASSIGGGNNSPLHF. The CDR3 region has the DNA TGTGCCAGTAGTATAGGAGGGGGGAATAATTCACCCCTCCACTTT.

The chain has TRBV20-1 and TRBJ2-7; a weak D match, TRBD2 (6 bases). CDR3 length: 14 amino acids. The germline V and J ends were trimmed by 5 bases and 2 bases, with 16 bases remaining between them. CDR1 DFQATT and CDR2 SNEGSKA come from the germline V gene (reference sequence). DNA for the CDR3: TGCAGTGCTCCGGAGGCGGGGTGGGCCTACGAGCAGTACTTC. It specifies CSAPEAGWAYEQYF.

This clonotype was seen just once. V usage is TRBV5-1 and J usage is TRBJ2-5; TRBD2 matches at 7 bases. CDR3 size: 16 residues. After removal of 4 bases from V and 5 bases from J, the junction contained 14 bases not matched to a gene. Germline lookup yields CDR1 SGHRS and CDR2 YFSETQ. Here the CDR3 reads CASSPPLAAARETQYF. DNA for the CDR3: TGCGCCAGCAGCCCACCCCTAGCGGCGGCCCGGGAGACCCAGTACTTC.

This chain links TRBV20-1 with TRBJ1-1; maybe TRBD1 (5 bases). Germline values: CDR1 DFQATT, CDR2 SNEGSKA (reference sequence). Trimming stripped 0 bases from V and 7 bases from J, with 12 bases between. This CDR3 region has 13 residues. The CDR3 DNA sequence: TGCAGTGCTAGAGATCCAGTGAGGGGTGAAGCTTTCTTT. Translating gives CSARDPVRGEAFF.

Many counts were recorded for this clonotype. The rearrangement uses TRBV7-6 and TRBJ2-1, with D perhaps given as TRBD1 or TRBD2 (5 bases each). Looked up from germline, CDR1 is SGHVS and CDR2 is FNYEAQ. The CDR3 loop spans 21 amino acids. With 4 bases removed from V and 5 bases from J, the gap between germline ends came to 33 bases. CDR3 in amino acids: CASSSLRDPSLRTSQNNEQFF. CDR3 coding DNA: TGTGCCAGCAGCTCCCTCCGGGACCCTTCTTTACGCACCTCCCAAAACAATGAGCAGTTCTTC.

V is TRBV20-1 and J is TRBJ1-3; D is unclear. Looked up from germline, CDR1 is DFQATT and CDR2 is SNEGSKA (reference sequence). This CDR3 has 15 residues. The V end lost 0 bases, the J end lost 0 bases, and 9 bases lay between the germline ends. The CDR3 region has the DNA TGCAGTGCTAGAGACCGAATATACTCTGGAAACACCATATATTTT. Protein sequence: CSARDRIYSGNTIYF.

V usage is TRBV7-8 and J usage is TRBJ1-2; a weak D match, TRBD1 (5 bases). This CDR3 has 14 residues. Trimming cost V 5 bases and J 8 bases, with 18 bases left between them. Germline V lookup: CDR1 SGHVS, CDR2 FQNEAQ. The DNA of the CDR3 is TGTGCCAGCAGCAACACACCGGGGGGGAACGGCTACACCTTC. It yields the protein CASSNTPGGNGYTF.

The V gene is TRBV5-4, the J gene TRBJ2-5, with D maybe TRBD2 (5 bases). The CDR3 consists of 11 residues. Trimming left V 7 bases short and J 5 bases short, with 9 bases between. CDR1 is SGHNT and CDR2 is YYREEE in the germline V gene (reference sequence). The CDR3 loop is CASGWRETQYF. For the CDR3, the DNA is TGTGCCAGCGGATGGAGGGAGACCCAGTACTTC.

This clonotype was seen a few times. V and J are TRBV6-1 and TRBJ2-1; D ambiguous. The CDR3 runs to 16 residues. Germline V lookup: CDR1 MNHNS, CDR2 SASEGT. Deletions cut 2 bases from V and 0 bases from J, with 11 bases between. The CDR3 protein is CASSEFSLSSYNEQFF. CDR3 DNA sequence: TGTGCCAGCAGTGAATTTTCGCTAAGCTCCTACAATGAGCAGTTCTTC.

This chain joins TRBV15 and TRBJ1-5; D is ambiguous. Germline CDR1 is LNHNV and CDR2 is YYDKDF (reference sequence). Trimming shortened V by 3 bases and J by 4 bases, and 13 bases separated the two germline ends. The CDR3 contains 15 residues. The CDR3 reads CATSRVTGINQPQHF. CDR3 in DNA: TGTGCCACCAGCAGGGTGACGGGAATTAATCAGCCCCAGCATTTT.

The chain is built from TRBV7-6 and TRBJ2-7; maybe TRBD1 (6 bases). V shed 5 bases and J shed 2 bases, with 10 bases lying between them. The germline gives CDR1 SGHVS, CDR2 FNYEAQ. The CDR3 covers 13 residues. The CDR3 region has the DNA TGTGCCAGCAGCCCCAGACAGGCCTACGAGCAGTACTTC. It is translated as CASSPRQAYEQYF.

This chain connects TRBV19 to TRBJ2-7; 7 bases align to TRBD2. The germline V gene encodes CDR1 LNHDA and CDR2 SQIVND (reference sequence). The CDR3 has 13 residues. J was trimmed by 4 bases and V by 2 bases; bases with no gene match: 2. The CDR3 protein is CASSILRGYEQYF. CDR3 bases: TGTGCCAGTAGTATACTGCGGGGGTACGAGCAGTACTTC. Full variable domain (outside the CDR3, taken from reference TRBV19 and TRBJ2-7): DGGITQSPKYLFRKEGQNVTLSCEQNLNHDAMYWYRQDPGQGLRLIYYSQIVNDFQKGDIAEGYSVSREKKESFPLTVTSAQKNPTAFYLCASSILRGYEQYFGPGTRLTVT.

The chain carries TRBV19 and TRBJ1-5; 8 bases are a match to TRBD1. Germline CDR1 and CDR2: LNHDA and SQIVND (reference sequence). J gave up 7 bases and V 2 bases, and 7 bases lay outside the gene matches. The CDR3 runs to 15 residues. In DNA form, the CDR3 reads TGTGCCAGTAGTATACCCCAGGGGGCCGGGCAGCCCCAGCATTTT. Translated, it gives CASSIPQGAGQPQHF.

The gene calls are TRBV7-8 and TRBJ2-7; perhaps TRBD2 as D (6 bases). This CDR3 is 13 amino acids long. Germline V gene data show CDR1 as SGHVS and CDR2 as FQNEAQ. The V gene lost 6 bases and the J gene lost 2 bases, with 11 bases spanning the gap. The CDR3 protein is CASSFGGTYEQYF. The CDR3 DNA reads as TGTGCCAGCAGTTTCGGGGGTACCTACGAGCAGTACTTC. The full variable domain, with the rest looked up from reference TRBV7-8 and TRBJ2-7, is GAGVSQSPRYKVAKRGQDVALRCDPISGHVSLFWYQQALGQGPEFLTYFQNEAQLDKSGLPSDRFFAERPEGSVSTLKIQRTQQEDSAVYLCASSFGGTYEQYFGPGTRLTVT.